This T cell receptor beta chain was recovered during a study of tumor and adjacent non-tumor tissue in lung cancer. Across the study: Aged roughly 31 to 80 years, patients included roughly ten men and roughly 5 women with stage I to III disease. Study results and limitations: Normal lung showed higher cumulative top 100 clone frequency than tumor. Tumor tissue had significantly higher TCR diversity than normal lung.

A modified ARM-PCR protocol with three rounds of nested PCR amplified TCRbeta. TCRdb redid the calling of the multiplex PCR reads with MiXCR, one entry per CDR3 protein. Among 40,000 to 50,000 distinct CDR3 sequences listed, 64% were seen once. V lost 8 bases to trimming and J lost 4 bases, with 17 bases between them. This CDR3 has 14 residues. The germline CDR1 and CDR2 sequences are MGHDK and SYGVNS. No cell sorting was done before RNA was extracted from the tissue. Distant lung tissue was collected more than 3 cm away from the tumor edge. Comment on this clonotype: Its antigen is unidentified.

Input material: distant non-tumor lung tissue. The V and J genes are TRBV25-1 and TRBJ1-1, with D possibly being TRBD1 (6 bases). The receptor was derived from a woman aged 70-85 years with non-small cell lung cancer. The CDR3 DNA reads TGTGCCAGCGGACGTTCGGGGGGCATCACTGAAGCTTTCTTT. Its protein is CASGRSGGITEAFF.